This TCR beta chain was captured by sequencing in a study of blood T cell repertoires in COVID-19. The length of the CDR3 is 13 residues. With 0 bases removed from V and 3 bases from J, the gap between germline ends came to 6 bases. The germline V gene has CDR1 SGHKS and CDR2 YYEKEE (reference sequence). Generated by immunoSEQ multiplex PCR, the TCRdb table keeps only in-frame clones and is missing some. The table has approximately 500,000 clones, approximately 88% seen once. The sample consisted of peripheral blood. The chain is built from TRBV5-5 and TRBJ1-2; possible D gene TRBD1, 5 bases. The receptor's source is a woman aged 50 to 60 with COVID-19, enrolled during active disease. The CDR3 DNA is TGTGCCAGCAGCTTGGTAGGGGACTATGGCTACACCTTC. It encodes CASSLVGDYGYTF.